These T cell receptor beta chains were read from a single sample in a study of T cells in Graves' hyperthyroidism and ophthalmopathy. One entry per CDR3 protein results from TCRdb running MiXCR on the multiplex PCR reads. Of approximately 590,000 distinct CDR3 sequences listed, around 14% were seen once; the top ten hold roughly 6.6%. Sample: blood. The source of these receptors is a woman aged 30 to 39 with Graves' hyperthyroidism. CDR3s include the opening cysteine and the closing phenylalanine or tryptophan. D genes are given only for firm matches. Expanded clones get a size class; other rows say once, few or many, or leave the size out.

J gene,D gene,V gene,clone size,CDR3 DNA,CDR3 protein
TRBJ1-4,.,TRBV7-2,many,TGTGCCAGCAGCGCCGGCGTGGGGAGTTGGGAAAAACTGTTTTTT,CASSAGVGSWEKLFF
TRBJ1-6,.,TRBV11-2,.,TGTGCCAGCAGACGAAGGGGGGGGAATTCACCCCTCCACTTT,CASRRRGGNSPLHF
TRBJ1-3,TRBD1,TRBV7-8,many,TGTGCCAGCAGCTCAAGGGGGCTTGGAAACACCATATATTTT,CASSSRGLGNTIYF
TRBJ2-5,.,TRBV15,few,TGTGCCACCAGCCGGGACTGGGGCCTGAGCCAGTACTTC,CATSRDWGLSQYF
TRBJ1-1,TRBD1,TRBV4-2,.,TGTGCCAGCAGCCACCGAACAGGGGTGGGGAACACTGAAGCTTTCTTT,CASSHRTGVGNTEAFF
TRBJ2-2,.,TRBV19,few,TGTGCCAGTACCACCTCGGGGGCGCTAGCAGCCGGGGAGCTGTTTTTT,CASTTSGALAAGELFF
TRBJ2-3,TRBD1,TRBV14,many,TGTGCCAGCAGCCAGACCAGGGGGCTTCCCGCCACAGATACGCAGTATTTT,CASSQTRGLPATDTQYF
TRBJ2-3,TRBD2,TRBV27,many,TGTGCCAGCAGTTTAGTTGGGAGGGCCGGCACAGATACGCAGTATTTT,CASSLVGRAGTDTQYF
TRBJ2-5,TRBD2,TRBV7-2,few,TGTGCCAGCAGCTTCCTAGCGGGTACCAAAGAGACCCAGTACTTC,CASSFLAGTKETQYF
TRBJ1-2,.,TRBV18,many,TGTGCCAGCTCACCGCCAGGGTACTATGGCTACACCTTC,CASSPPGYYGYTF
TRBJ1-1,TRBD1,TRBV9,many,TGTGCCAGCAGCTCTCGGACAGGGCCGAACACTGAAGCTTTCTTT,CASSSRTGPNTEAFF
TRBJ2-7,.,TRBV18,many,TGTGCCAGCTCAATGACAGGTGAATCCTACGAGCAGTACTTC,CASSMTGESYEQYF
TRBJ2-7,.,TRBV7-2,many,TGTGCCAGCAGCTTTGACCGGGGCTCCTACGAGCAGTACTTC,CASSFDRGSYEQYF
TRBJ2-7,TRBD1,TRBV30,.,TGTGCCTGGAGTGTCCTGGACAGGGATTACGAGCAGTACTTC,CAWSVLDRDYEQYF